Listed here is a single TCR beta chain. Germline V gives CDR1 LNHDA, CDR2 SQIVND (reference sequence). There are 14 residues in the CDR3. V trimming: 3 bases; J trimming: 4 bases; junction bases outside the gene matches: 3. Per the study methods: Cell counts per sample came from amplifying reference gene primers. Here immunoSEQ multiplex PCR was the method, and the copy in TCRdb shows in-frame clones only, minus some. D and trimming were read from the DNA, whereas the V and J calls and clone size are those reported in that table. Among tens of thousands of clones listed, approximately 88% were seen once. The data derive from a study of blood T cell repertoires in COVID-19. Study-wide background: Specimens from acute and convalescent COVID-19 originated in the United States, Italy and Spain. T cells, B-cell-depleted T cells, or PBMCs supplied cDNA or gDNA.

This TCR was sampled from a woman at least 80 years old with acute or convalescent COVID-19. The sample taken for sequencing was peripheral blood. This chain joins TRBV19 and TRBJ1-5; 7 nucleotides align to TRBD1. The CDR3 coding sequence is TGTGCCAGTAGTATCCGACAGGGTAATCAGCCCCAGCATTTT. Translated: CASSIRQGNQPQHF.